The 27 T cell receptor beta chains reported below all come from one sample, sequenced in a study of post-analysis software for immune sequencing data (dated by TCRdb to the mid-2010s). Beyond this particular receptor, the publication reports: Significantly higher frequencies in patients than in controls were found for five or six TRBV segments, including TRBV5-6, TRBV5-1 and TRBV20-1.

The antigens of these receptors remain unknown. Receptor amplification or capture employed PCR. Sequenced using an Illumina HiSeq 2500. To reduce PCR and sequencing biases, unique molecular identifiers were built into the TCR beta cDNA libraries. Clones were called with MiXCR by TCRdb after fastp trimmed the public reads at Q25, and only in-frame beta chains were retained. Under each unique CDR3 protein, matching rows form one entry showing the most common genes and DNA. This sample lists around 400,000 distinct CDR3 sequences; roughly 36% were detected once. Jointly, the top ten make up 13% of the sample. Sequencing was carried out using blood. These receptors came from a girl aged 5 to 17 with multiple sclerosis.

This clonotype came up many times. The chain has TRBV4-3 and TRBJ1-4, with TRBD1 as a possible D gene (6 bases). The germline V gene has CDR1 LGHNA and CDR2 YSLEER. V gave up 0 bases and J gave up 4 bases, with 15 bases separating them. The CDR3 contains 17 residues. The CDR3 region is CASSQDPGARGNEKLFF. The DNA of the CDR3 is TGCGCCAGCAGCCAAGATCCGGGGGCGCGGGGTAATGAAAAACTGTTTTTT.

This clonotype was picked up a small number of times. The chain has TRBV5-1 and TRBJ1-4; no definite D call. The CDR3 is 18 residues long. V shed 4 bases and J shed 8 bases, with 27 bases lying between them. Germline CDR1 is SGHRS and CDR2 is YFSETQ. The DNA for the CDR3 is TGCGCCAGCAGCCCCGGTCGAGGGCCCCGCGGGAGTGGAGAAAAACTGTTTTTT. It is translated as CASSPGRGPRGSGEKLFF.

The chain has TRBV7-9 and TRBJ1-1, with D unclear. This CDR3 is built from 14 residues. Trimming cost V 6 bases and J 1 base, with 12 bases left between them. CDR1 SEHNR and CDR2 FQNEAQ come from the germline V gene (reference sequence). CDR3 nucleotides: TGTGCCAGCAGGCCCAGGTTATCGAACACTGAAGCTTTCTTT. It encodes CASRPRLSNTEAFF.

The chain combines TRBV12-3 or TRBV12-4 with TRBJ2-7; 11 bases map to TRBD2. The junction had 9 bases not matched to a gene; V was cut back by 11 bases and J by 3 bases. The CDR3 has 14 residues. DNA for the CDR3: TGTGCCGCCTCTAAGGGGACTAGCGGCTACGAGCAGTACTTC. Translating it yields CAASKGTSGYEQYF.

This clonotype was observed a handful of times. This rearrangement joins TRBV10-3 to TRBJ1-1, with D perhaps matching TRBD1 (5 bases). Per the germline V gene, CDR1 is ENHRY and CDR2 is SYGVKD. The V and J ends lost 0 bases and 2 bases respectively, with 7 bases between them. The CDR3 loop spans 14 amino acids. As DNA, the CDR3 is TGTGCCATCAGTGAGTCGACAGCAAACACTGAAGCTTTCTTT. Translated: CAISESTANTEAFF.

V is TRBV20-1 and J is TRBJ2-5, with no clear D. V lost 3 bases and J lost 5, with 13 bases in between. The CDR3 loop spans 13 amino acids. The germline CDR1 and CDR2 sequences are DFQATT and SNEGSKA (reference sequence). Here the CDR3 reads CSARVPLEETQYF. The CDR3 nucleotides are TGCAGTGCTAGGGTTCCACTGGAGGAGACCCAGTACTTC.

The chain links TRBV20-1 to TRBJ1-1, with 9 nucleotides matching TRBD1. The germline V gene encodes CDR1 DFQATT and CDR2 SNEGSKA (reference sequence). With 5 bases clipped from V and 8 bases from J, the junction kept 9 bases outside the gene matches. The CDR3 contains 13 residues. For the CDR3, the DNA is TGCAGTGCTTTTCCACAGGGGGCCACAGAAGCTTTCTTT. It translates to CSAFPQGATEAFF.

This clonotype was detected ten times or more. The gene calls are TRBV4-3 and TRBJ2-3; D remains ambiguous. CDR3 length equals 17 residues. The V end was cut by 0 bases, the J end by 2 bases, with 15 bases between. Germline CDR1 and CDR2: LGHNA and YSLEER. CDR3 amino acids: CASSQESIWVYTDTQYF. CDR3 DNA sequence: TGCGCCAGCAGCCAAGAGTCGATCTGGGTTTACACAGATACGCAGTATTTT.

This clonotype has just a few counts. The V call is TRBV7-9, the J call TRBJ1-2; maybe TRBD1 (5 bases). CDR1 SEHNR and CDR2 FQNEAQ come from the germline V gene (reference sequence). The CDR3 covers 17 residues. Between the trimmed V and J ends, which lost 7 bases and 0 bases, there was a span of 21 bases. The CDR3 DNA reads as TGTGCCAGCACCTTCTCGATGGGGGAGGTGTCTAACTATGGCTACACCTTC. It encodes CASTFSMGEVSNYGYTF.

The V and J genes are TRBV3-1 and TRBJ1-1; D unresolved. The CDR3 runs to 14 residues. V was shortened by 0 bases and J by 0 bases, with 5 bases between the two germline ends. The germline V gene encodes CDR1 LGHDT and CDR2 YNNKEL (reference sequence). CDR3 protein: CASSQDLMNTEAFF. DNA for the CDR3: TGTGCCAGCAGCCAAGATTTGATGAACACTGAAGCTTTCTTT.

The V call is TRBV29-1, the J call TRBJ1-4; D possibly corresponds to TRBD1 (5 bases). Germline V lookup: CDR1 SQVTM, CDR2 ANQGSEA. The CDR3 sequence is 12 residues long. Trimming left V 4 bases short and J 5 bases short, with 8 bases between. CDR3 in amino acids: CSVGGGNEKLFF. In nucleotides, the CDR3 is TGCAGCGTTGGGGGCGGGAATGAAAAACTGTTTTTT.

This chain links TRBV2 with TRBJ2-5; no firm D call. The V end lost 8 bases, the J end lost 5 bases, and 6 bases lay between the germline ends. Germline V gene sequence: CDR1 SNHLY, CDR2 FYNNEI. The CDR3 is made up of 10 amino acids. The CDR3 here is CASRRETQYF. The CDR3 coding sequence is TGTGCCAGCCGACGGGAGACCCAGTACTTC.

Only a few counts were recorded for this clonotype. The chain links TRBV29-1 to TRBJ2-1, with unresolved D. The CDR3 is 12 amino acids. Germline CDR1 is SQVTM and CDR2 is ANQGSEA. Between the trimmed V and J ends, which lost 3 bases and 9 bases, there was a span of 12 bases. The CDR3 sequence is CSVDLGFSEQFF. In DNA form, the CDR3 reads TGCAGCGTTGATTTAGGTTTCAGTGAGCAGTTCTTC.

This clonotype was counted a few times. V usage is TRBV12-3 or TRBV12-4 and J usage is TRBJ2-5; 8 nucleotides agree with TRBD2. CDR3 size: 13 residues. The J segment lost 1 base and the V segment lost 5 bases, leaving 0 bases of the junction unmatched. CDR3 DNA: TGTGCCAGCAGTGGGACTAGCCAAGAGACCCAGTACTTC. It translates to CASSGTSQETQYF.

This clonotype was seen only a few times. The rearrangement links TRBV7-2 to TRBJ2-3; 7 bases are shared with TRBD2. Germline V gene lookup returns CDR1 SGHTA and CDR2 FQGNSA. The CDR3 is 15 amino acids. The V and J ends lost 4 bases and 2 bases, in that order; junction bases with no gene match: 6. CDR3 sequence (DNA): TGTGCCAGCAGCTCCCCTGGGGGGGTCACAGATACGCAGTATTTT. Translated, it gives CASSSPGGVTDTQYF.

The V call is TRBV3-1, the J call TRBJ1-1; no clear D gene. The V end lost 2 bases, the J end lost 4 bases, and 17 bases lay between the germline ends. The CDR3 extends over 16 amino acids. Germline V CDR1 and CDR2: LGHDT, YNNKEL (reference sequence). CDR3: CASSQMASNVVTEAFF. The CDR3 region has the DNA TGTGCCAGCAGCCAAATGGCCTCGAACGTAGTCACTGAAGCTTTCTTT.

V gene TRBV7-8 combines with J gene TRBJ1-5; D is unresolved. V dropped 2 bases and J dropped 5 bases, with 10 bases sitting between them. This CDR3 contains 14 residues. CDR1 SGHVS and CDR2 FQNEAQ come from the germline V gene. The CDR3 DNA follows: TGTGCCAGCAGCTTAAGGGTTTGGGATCAGCCCCAGCATTTT. Protein: CASSLRVWDQPQHF.

This rearrangement joins TRBV29-1 to TRBJ2-2; a weak D match, TRBD1 (5 bases). CDR1 is SQVTM and CDR2 is ANQGSEA in the germline V gene. The CDR3 contains 12 residues. Trimming took 4 bases from V and 5 from J, leaving 8 bases between them. This CDR3 is CSVAQATGELFF. In DNA form, the CDR3 reads TGCAGCGTTGCACAGGCTACCGGGGAGCTGTTTTTT.

The rearrangement uses TRBV5-1 and TRBJ2-7; D gene ambiguous. V was clipped by 4 bases and J by 2 bases, with 16 bases between them. The germline V gene has CDR1 SGHRS and CDR2 YFSETQ. CDR3 length: 15 residues. CDR3: CASSALTAGPYEQYF. CDR3 coding DNA: TGCGCCAGCAGCGCCCTGACTGCAGGCCCCTACGAGCAGTACTTC.

V usage is TRBV3-1 and J usage is TRBJ2-3, with a tentative D call TRBD2 (6 bases). The CDR3 is 15 residues long. V was pared by 11 bases and J by 3 bases, with 21 bases between. Germline values: CDR1 LGHDT, CDR2 YNNKEL (reference sequence). The CDR3 loop is CAGKTGTGFTDTQYF. In nucleotides, the CDR3 is TGTGCCGGCAAGACCGGGACTGGCTTTACAGATACGCAGTATTTT.

The rearrangement uses TRBV4-1 and TRBJ2-3; D is ambiguous. The ends were cut back, 4 bases at V and 2 bases at J, with 7 bases in the middle. The CDR3 contains 13 residues. Looked up from germline, CDR1 is MGHRA and CDR2 is YSYEKL. CDR3 coding DNA: TGCGCCAGCAGCCCGATATACACAGATACGCAGTATTTT. Amino acid sequence: CASSPIYTDTQYF.

This sequence joins TRBV28 and TRBJ1-2, with 7 nucleotides matching TRBD1. Trimming at V came to 5 bases and at J to 4 bases, leaving 13 bases not matched to a gene. The CDR3 covers 16 residues. Per germline, CDR1 MDHEN and CDR2 SYDVKM. CDR3 DNA sequence: TGTGCCAGCAGTGGAGAGGGGGCGCCTTCTAGCTATGGCTACACCTTC. Amino acid sequence: CASSGEGAPSSYGYTF.

This clonotype was seen a handful of times. This chain connects TRBV12-3 or TRBV12-4 to TRBJ1-2; D gene unclear. V shed 7 bases and J shed 1 base, with 10 bases lying between them. The CDR3 has 13 amino acids. CDR3 amino acids: CASILEGNYGYTF. The CDR3, as DNA: TGTGCCAGCATCTTAGAGGGTAACTATGGCTACACCTTC.

A few counts support this clonotype. The V and J genes are TRBV27 and TRBJ2-1; 8 bases are a match to TRBD1. Germline V gives CDR1 MNHEY, CDR2 SMNVEV (reference sequence). V lost 8 bases to trimming and J lost 2 bases; unmatched junction nucleotides: 8. The CDR3 consists of 15 residues. The CDR3 reads CASAQTGEAYNEQFF. The CDR3 DNA follows: TGTGCCAGCGCCCAGACAGGGGAAGCCTACAATGAGCAGTTCTTC.

This clonotype appeared a few times. The genes are TRBV6-1 and TRBJ2-1, with D possibly being TRBD1 (5 bases). V lost 0 bases and J 7 bases, leaving 19 bases between the germline ends. CDR3 size: 17 residues. Germline V gene lookup returns CDR1 MNHNS and CDR2 SASEGT. CDR3 coding DNA: TGTGCCAGCAGTGAAGCGTATCAGTTTGTCAGGGCGAATGAGCAGTTCTTC. This translates into CASSEAYQFVRANEQFF.

With regard to this clonotype: One junction end does not reproduce the germline sequence, and a read error may be involved. The genes are TRBV20-1 and TRBJ2-7; TRBD1 matches at 7 bases. This CDR3 contains 14 residues. From germline, CDR1 is DFQATT and CDR2 SNEGSKA (reference sequence). The CDR3 sequence is CSAREDRVSYGQYF. The DNA for the CDR3 is TGCAGTGCTAGAGAAGACAGGGTCTCCTACGGGCAGTACTTC.

This clonotype was seen a handful of times. The CDR3 loop reads CASSLGQGAGELFF. The DNA for the CDR3 is TGTGCCAGCAGTTTAGGGCAGGGTGCCGGGGAGCTGTTTTTT. This chain uses TRBV28 with TRBJ2-2; the D gene is possibly TRBD1 (5 bases). The V and J ends lost 2 bases and 6 bases respectively, with 10 bases between them. This CDR3 region has 14 residues. The germline V gene has CDR1 MDHEN and CDR2 SYDVKM.